This TCR beta chain stems from a study of B cell selection in AIRE deficiency. Sequencing was performed with immunoSEQ multiplex PCR; in TCRdb, only in-frame clones are kept and a portion is missing. The data contain fewer than 25,000 clones, approximately 96% of them singletons. Comments on this clone: Its antigen is still unknown.

Study observations and caveats: Shorter CDR3s marked shared Treg sequences, biased toward few non-templated insertions.

Trimming took 0 bases from V and 1 from J, leaving 10 bases between them. This CDR3 region has 15 residues. Germline loops: CDR1 SGHRS, CDR2 YFSETQ. CD4+CD127+ cells were sorted as the conventional CD4 T cells. This TCR derives from a human donor in good health. Specimen: CD4+CD127+ conventional T cells sorted from PBMCs. The V and J genes are TRBV5-1 and TRBJ1-2; D remains ambiguous. CDR3 protein: CASSLVADRNYGYTF. CDR3 in DNA: TGCGCCAGCAGCTTGGTCGCGGACCGTAACTATGGCTACACCTTC.